These 31 T cell receptor beta chains were all obtained from the same sample, sequenced in a study (dated by TCRdb to 2015 to 2016). Libraries were made using RT-PCR. The listed sequencing device is Illumina MiSeq. The public reads were reanalyzed by TCRdb: fastp trimming at Q25, MiXCR alignment, in-frame beta chains only. CDR3 protein sequences are deduplicated, and each keeps its most common genes and DNA. This sample has about 6,500 distinct CDR3 sequences in its table, and approximately 91% of those were observed once. Of the sample, around 8% is held by the ten largest clones. Specimen: memory CD4+ T cells from blood. The receptor source for this set is a female donor in good health, serving as a healthy control.

On this clonotype itself: This beta chain is a stray sequence in a library constructed for alpha chains; its clone size is not meaningful. The J gene is TRBJ2-2, the V gene TRBV11-2; D uncertain. Trimming stripped 0 bases from V and 4 bases from J, with 9 bases between. The germline V gene has CDR1 SGHAT and CDR2 FQNNGV. CDR3 size: 15 residues. CDR3: CASSLESAPTGELFF. The CDR3, as DNA: TGTGCCAGCAGCTTAGAAAGCGCCCCCACCGGGGAGCTGTTTTTT.

For this clonotype: This beta chain represents an off-target read in a library built for alpha chains; its size is of limited meaning. The CDR3 sequence: CASSQGARREQYF. CDR3 DNA: TGTGCCAGCAGTCAGGGGGCGAGGCGCGAGCAGTACTTC. The chain recombines TRBV27 with TRBJ2-7; TRBD1 matches 8 bases. The junction had 6 bases not matched to a gene; V was cut back by 5 bases and J by 6 bases. CDR3 length: 13 residues. Germline lookup yields CDR1 MNHEY and CDR2 SMNVEV (reference sequence).

Notes on this clonotype: This beta chain lies outside the target of a library built for alpha chains; its clone size means little. The chain joins TRBV20-1 to TRBJ2-3; 11 nucleotides match TRBD2. The trim removed 5 bases at V and 3 bases at J, leaving 7 bases unmatched. The CDR3 contains 15 residues. CDR1 is DFQATT and CDR2 is SNEGSKA in the germline V gene (reference sequence). The CDR3 coding sequence is TGCAGTGCTGAGCCTAGCGGGAGGATAACAGATACGCAGTATTTT. This sequence encodes CSAEPSGRITDTQYF.

This clonotype was recorded a few times. The library was designed around alpha chains, so this beta chain is a stray read whose abundance carries little weight. CDR3 coding DNA: TGCAGCTCTCAGGGGGCGACTGAAGCTTTCTTT. It codes for CSSQGATEAFF. The V call is TRBV29-1, the J call TRBJ1-1, with TRBD1 matching over 8 bases. Germline trimming cut 8 bases from V and 5 bases from J; bases unmatched to any gene: 4. CDR3 length: 11 amino acids. Looked up from germline, CDR1 is SQVTM and CDR2 is ANQGSEA.

With regard to this clonotype: The size of this beta chain means little, since it is a stray read in a library made for alpha chains. This CDR3 reads CASSITAGTPSPYEQFF. CDR3 nucleotides: TGTGCCAGCAGTATAACAGCCGGGACTCCCTCACCCTATGAGCAGTTCTTC. The rearrangement links TRBV11-2 to TRBJ2-1; a possible D gene is TRBD2 (6 bases). Germline V gene sequence: CDR1 SGHAT, CDR2 FQNNGV. Trimming cost V 6 bases and J 8 bases, with 26 bases left between them. This CDR3 comprises 17 residues.

This clonotype was recorded only once. Little can be read into the size of this beta chain, an off-target read in a library designed for alpha chains. The chain joins TRBV4-1 to TRBJ2-6, with D hard to call. V lost 3 bases and J 4 bases, leaving 16 bases between the germline ends. Germline lookup yields CDR1 MGHRA and CDR2 YSYEKL. The CDR3 is 17 amino acids. The CDR3 DNA is TGCGCCAGCAGCCAGGCTTCTCATGAGCCAGGGGCCAACGTCCTGACTTTC. This sequence encodes CASSQASHEPGANVLTF.

On this clonotype itself: With the library built for alpha chains, this beta chain is off target and its frequency is not meaningful. This chain connects TRBV10-2 to TRBJ2-7; D is unresolved. This CDR3 has 15 residues. The V end lost 6 bases, the J end lost 0 bases, and 15 bases lay between the germline ends. Per the germline V gene, CDR1 is WSHSY and CDR2 is SAAADI. CDR3 DNA: TGCGCCAGCAGCCGGGTCCGGCCAAGCTCCTACGAGCAGTACTTC. Its protein is CASSRVRPSSYEQYF.

As to this clonotype: The library was prepared for alpha chains; this beta chain is a stray read, so its frequency means little. V usage is TRBV4-2 and J usage is TRBJ1-5; perhaps TRBD1 as D (5 bases). Germline V lookup: CDR1 LGHNA, CDR2 YNFKEQ. The CDR3 contains 13 residues. V was pared by 0 bases and J by 11 bases, with 11 bases between. The CDR3 protein is CASSQDRGGAQHF. DNA of the CDR3: TGTGCCAGCAGCCAAGATCGGGGAGGGGCCCAGCATTTT.

Notes on this clonotype: Being off target in a library aimed at alpha chains, this beta chain has a size of little meaning. V and J are TRBV20-1 and TRBJ2-1; TRBD2 aligns across 11 bases. Germline CDR1 is DFQATT and CDR2 is SNEGSKA (reference sequence). The CDR3 contains 17 residues. V shed 3 bases and J 8 bases; nucleotides not matched to a gene: 15. The CDR3 reads CSARGRNTSGSTDEQFF. CDR3 in DNA: TGCAGTGCTAGGGGCCGAAACACTAGCGGGAGTACGGATGAGCAGTTCTTC.

As for this clonotype: Because this beta chain is a stray read in a library intended to capture alpha chains, its abundance should not be given much weight. The chain couples TRBV5-1 to TRBJ2-6; no clear D gene. The CDR3 has 15 amino acids. The V gene's germline CDR1 is SGHRS and CDR2 YFSETQ. V was clipped by 3 bases and J by 2 bases, with 9 bases between them. For the CDR3, the DNA is TGCGCCAGCAGCTCGGTGCACCCTGGGGCCAACGTCCTGACTTTC. It codes for CASSSVHPGANVLTF.

This clonotype was counted a single time. This beta chain is an unintended read in a library built for alpha chains; its size means little. This sequence joins TRBV12-3 or TRBV12-4 and TRBJ2-2; D uncertain. V was cut by 7 bases and J by 10 bases, with 13 bases left in between. CDR3 length: 12 residues. The CDR3 loop is CASNQETVELFF. CDR3 nucleotide sequence: TGTGCCAGCAACCAGGAAACTGTGGAGCTGTTTTTT.

As concerns this clonotype: At one end, the junction sequence differs from germline, possibly due to a read error. Within a library made for alpha chains, this beta chain is off target, and its count is uninformative. The rearrangement joins TRBV29-1 to TRBJ2-1; TRBD1 matches 10 bases. This CDR3 contains 12 residues. Per the germline V gene, CDR1 is SQVTM and CDR2 is ANQGSEA. CDR3 residues: CSVESDRGSRLF. CDR3 in DNA: TGCAGCGTTGAATCGGACAGGGGGTCACGGCTCTTC.

Worth noting for this clonotype: Being off target in a library aimed at alpha chains, this beta chain has a size of little meaning. The chain couples TRBV20-1 to TRBJ2-2, with 12 bases lining up with TRBD2. Losses at the gene ends were 3 bases for V and 3 bases for J; bases not matched to a gene: 5. The CDR3 loop spans 16 amino acids. In germline, CDR1 is DFQATT, CDR2 SNEGSKA (reference sequence). As DNA, the CDR3 is TGCAGTGCTAGGACGACTAGCGGGAGTTACACCGGGGAGCTGTTTTTT. Translating it yields CSARTTSGSYTGELFF.

Worth noting for this clonotype: For a library built for alpha chains, this beta chain is a stray read; little rests on its size. The chain combines TRBV12-3 or TRBV12-4 with TRBJ2-7; no reliable D call. Deletions cut 2 bases from V and 5 bases from J, with 13 bases between. The CDR3 has 14 residues. The CDR3 sequence is CASSLTSSFHEQYF. The CDR3 bases are TGTGCCAGCAGTTTAACCTCGTCTTTCCACGAGCAGTACTTC.

On this clonotype: For a library built for alpha chains, this beta chain is a stray read; little rests on its size. The V gene is TRBV5-1, the J gene TRBJ2-7; 7 nucleotides match TRBD1. The J segment lost 6 bases and the V segment lost 4 bases, leaving 10 bases of the junction unmatched. Germline V gene sequence: CDR1 SGHRS, CDR2 YFSETQ. This CDR3 comprises 14 residues. The CDR3 nucleotides are TGCGCCAGCAGCGCAGGGGGAGTGGGGACCGAGCAGTACTTC. Its protein product is CASSAGGVGTEQYF.

Comment on this clonotype: The library was designed around alpha chains, so this beta chain is a stray read whose abundance carries little weight. The chain has TRBV10-3 and TRBJ2-5, with 10 bases lining up with TRBD1. The CDR3 contains 14 residues. In germline, CDR1 is ENHRY, CDR2 SYGVKD. The trim removed 6 bases at V and 3 bases at J, leaving 4 bases unmatched. The chain's CDR3 is CAISFGTGEETQYF. The CDR3, as DNA: TGTGCCATCAGCTTTGGGACAGGGGAAGAGACCCAGTACTTC.

In the case of this clonotype: Compared with germline, one end of the junction differs, possibly owing to a read error. This beta chain is off target for a library built for alpha chains, so its abundance means little. The V gene is TRBV7-7, the J gene TRBJ2-1, with 8 nucleotides matching TRBD1. Per germline, CDR1 SSHAT and CDR2 FNYEAQ (reference sequence). The CDR3 contains 16 residues. CDR3 nucleotides: TGTGCTAGCAGCCCTCGAGGACAGGGACAGTTAAATGAGCAGTTCTTC. Amino acids: CASSPRGQGQLNEQFF.

This clonotype appeared a few times. This beta chain came through as a stray read in a library set up for alpha chains, and its size says little. The J gene is TRBJ2-3, the V gene TRBV5-1; 7 bases line up with TRBD2. V lost 0 bases and J lost 8; bases outside the gene matches: 3. Germline lookup yields CDR1 SGHRS and CDR2 YFSETQ. The CDR3 runs to 13 residues. The CDR3 region is CASSLESSGTQYF. In nucleotides, the CDR3 is TGCGCCAGCAGCTTGGAGTCTAGCGGTACGCAGTATTTT.

This clonotype was seen only a few times. With the library built for alpha chains, this beta chain is off target and its frequency is not meaningful. The V and J genes are TRBV5-1 and TRBJ1-4; D uncertain. Germline lookup yields CDR1 SGHRS and CDR2 YFSETQ. V lost 4 bases and J lost 3, with 13 bases in between. The CDR3 is 15 residues long. The CDR3 sequence is CASSRSGGPNEKLFF. The CDR3 nucleotides read TGCGCCAGCAGCCGTAGCGGCGGACCTAATGAAAAACTGTTTTTT.

Of note for this clonotype: This beta chain is off target for a library built for alpha chains, so its abundance means little. The chain couples TRBV12-3 or TRBV12-4 to TRBJ1-1; no firm D call. V lost 6 bases and J lost 5, with 10 bases in between. The CDR3 consists of 12 residues. CDR3 DNA sequence: TGTGCCAGCAGAGAACAGCGGACTGAAGCTTTCTTT. This translates into CASREQRTEAFF.

Remarks on this clonotype: This beta chain is an off-target read within a library intended for alpha chains, so its frequency means little. The chain carries TRBV6-1 and TRBJ2-1; D uncertain. The V gene lost 5 bases and the J gene lost 9 bases, with 8 bases spanning the gap. The CDR3 totals 11 residues. Germline loops: CDR1 MNHNS, CDR2 SASEGT. This CDR3 is CASSRKSEQFF. Here the CDR3 DNA reads TGTGCCAGCAGTAGGAAGAGTGAGCAGTTCTTC.

About this clonotype: Since the library was made to target alpha chains, this beta chain is a stray read and its abundance is not meaningful. The chain carries TRBV6-1 and TRBJ1-2, with TRBD1 matching 7 bases. J gave up 6 bases and V 2 bases, and 3 bases lay outside the gene matches. The germline gives CDR1 MNHNS, CDR2 SASEGT. CDR3 size: 13 residues. The DNA for the CDR3 is TGTGCCAGCAGTGAAACAGGGGCGGATGGCTACACCTTC. Translated, it gives CASSETGADGYTF.

About this clonotype itself: For a library built for alpha chains, this beta chain is a stray read; little rests on its size. The chain carries TRBV5-1 and TRBJ2-1; D possibly corresponds to TRBD2 (5 bases). Germline CDR1 is SGHRS and CDR2 is YFSETQ. CDR3 length: 16 residues. V lost 0 bases, J lost 1 base, and 11 bases lay in between. The CDR3 DNA is TGCGCCAGCAGCTTGGTTCTAGCAGCTTCCTACAATGAGCAGTTCTTC. Protein product: CASSLVLAASYNEQFF.

This clonotype was seen just once. Little can be read into the size of this beta chain, an off-target read in a library designed for alpha chains. The rearrangement uses TRBV4-2 and TRBJ1-2, with TRBD1 identical over 9 bases. J gave up 2 bases and V 0 bases, and 7 bases lay outside the gene matches. Germline V lookup: CDR1 LGHNA, CDR2 YNFKEQ. CDR3 length: 17 residues. CDR3 sequence: CASSQDRPDRGNYGYTF. The CDR3 DNA reads as TGTGCCAGCAGCCAAGATAGGCCGGACAGGGGAAACTATGGCTACACCTTC.

A note on this clonotype: This beta chain lies outside the target of a library built for alpha chains; its clone size means little. The V gene is TRBV27, the J gene TRBJ1-2, with D possibly being TRBD1 (6 bases). Germline CDR1 reads MNHEY; CDR2 reads SMNVEV (reference sequence). The V end lost 8 bases, the J end lost 5 bases, and 18 bases lay between the germline ends. This CDR3 contains 14 residues. CDR3 coding DNA: TGTGCCAGCGGCGGGGGGAGGGGGGCTTATGGCTACACCTTC. It yields the protein CASGGGRGAYGYTF.

About this clonotype: This beta chain turned up in a library designed for alpha chains; as an off-target read, its abundance says little. This chain links TRBV20-1 with TRBJ2-7, with 7 nucleotides matching TRBD2. This CDR3 comprises 13 residues. Germline loops: CDR1 DFQATT, CDR2 SNEGSKA (reference sequence). Unmatched junction bases numbered 4, after V lost 3 bases and J lost 2 bases. This CDR3 is CSARPSGTYEQYF. The DNA of the CDR3 is TGCAGTGCTAGGCCTAGCGGCACCTACGAGCAGTACTTC.

In the case of this clonotype: This beta chain is off target for a library built for alpha chains, so its abundance means little. The chain joins TRBV2 to TRBJ1-1; D gene uncertain. Per the germline V gene, CDR1 is SNHLY and CDR2 is FYNNEI. Deletions cut 2 bases from V and 11 bases from J, with 9 bases between. The CDR3 runs to 11 residues. The CDR3 DNA reads TGTGCCAGCAGTGAAAACATGGTGGCTTTCTTT. Residues: CASSENMVAFF.

Note on this clonotype: Found in a library prepared for alpha chains, this beta chain is an off-target read, and its abundance has little meaning. This sequence joins TRBV7-2 and TRBJ2-1; D call uncertain. The CDR3 covers 12 residues. Germline V gene data show CDR1 as SGHTA and CDR2 as FQGNSA. V lost 5 bases to trimming and J lost 9 bases, with 11 bases between them. CDR3 bases: TGTGCCAGCAGCCCCCTGTCGGGTGAGCAGTTCTTC. The encoded protein is CASSPLSGEQFF.

About this clonotype itself: This beta chain lies outside the target of a library built for alpha chains; its clone size means little. The DNA for the CDR3 is TGTGCCAGCAGCCGCGGGTGGGGGGGGCACACTGAAGCTTTCTTT. Amino acid sequence: CASSRGWGGHTEAFF. The V call is TRBV12-3 or TRBV12-4, the J call TRBJ1-1; D possibly corresponds to TRBD1 (6 bases). The CDR3 contains 15 residues. Trimming removed 6 bases at V and 3 bases at J, with 17 bases between.

On this clonotype itself: As an off-target read in a library built for alpha chains, this beta chain has a frequency of little significance. The CDR3 DNA sequence: TGTGCCAGCAGTTTCTGGGCCACAGCAGATACGCAGTATTTT. This translates into CASSFWATADTQYF. The rearrangement links TRBV7-3 to TRBJ2-3; no definite D call. V lost 6 bases, J lost 4 bases, and 14 bases lay in between. CDR1 is SGHTA, CDR2 FQGTGA, per germline. This CDR3 spans 14 amino acids.

This clonotype was counted once. This beta chain turned up in a library designed for alpha chains; as an off-target read, its abundance says little. V is TRBV7-9 and J is TRBJ2-3; D gene ambiguous. Trimming stripped 3 bases from V and 4 bases from J, with 2 bases between. Germline values: CDR1 SEHNR, CDR2 FQNEAQ (reference sequence). The CDR3 is 11 amino acids. In nucleotides, the CDR3 is TGTGCCAGCAGCTTGGCAGATACGCAGTATTTT. Translating it yields CASSLADTQYF.